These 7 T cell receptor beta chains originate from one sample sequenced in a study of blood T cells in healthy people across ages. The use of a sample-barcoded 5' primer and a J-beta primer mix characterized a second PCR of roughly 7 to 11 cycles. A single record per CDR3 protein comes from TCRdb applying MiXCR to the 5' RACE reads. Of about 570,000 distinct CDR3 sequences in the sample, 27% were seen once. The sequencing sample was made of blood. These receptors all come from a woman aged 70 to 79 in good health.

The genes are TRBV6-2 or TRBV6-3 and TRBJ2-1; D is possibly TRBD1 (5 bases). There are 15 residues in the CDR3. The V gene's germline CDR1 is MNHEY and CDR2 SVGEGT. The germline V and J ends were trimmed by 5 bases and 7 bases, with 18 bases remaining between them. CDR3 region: CASSLGARVVNEQFF. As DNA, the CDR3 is TGTGCCAGCAGTCTTGGGGCTCGAGTGGTAAATGAGCAGTTCTTC.

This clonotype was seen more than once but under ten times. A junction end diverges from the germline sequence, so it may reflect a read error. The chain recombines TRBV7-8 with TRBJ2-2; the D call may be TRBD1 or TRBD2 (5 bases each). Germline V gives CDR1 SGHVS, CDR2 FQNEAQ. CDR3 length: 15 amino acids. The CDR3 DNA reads TGTGCCGGCAGCTTGGACGCGAGGGGTACCGGGGAGCTGTTTTTT. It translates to CAGSLDARGTGELFF.

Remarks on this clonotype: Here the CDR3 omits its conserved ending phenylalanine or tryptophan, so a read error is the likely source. CDR3 nucleotides: TGTGCCAGCAGCTCAGGACAGGCGTATGGCTACACCATC. Translating gives CASSSGQAYGYTI. This rearrangement joins TRBV7-2 to TRBJ1-2, with 7 bases aligning to TRBD1. The ends lost 4 bases at V and 5 bases at J; junction bases unmatched: 4. The CDR3 length is 13 residues. CDR1 and CDR2 (germline): SGHTA, FQGNSA.

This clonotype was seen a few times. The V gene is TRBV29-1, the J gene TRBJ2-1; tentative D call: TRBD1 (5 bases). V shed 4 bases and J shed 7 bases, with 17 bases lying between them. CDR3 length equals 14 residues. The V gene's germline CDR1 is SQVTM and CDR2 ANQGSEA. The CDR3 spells CSVGSFIQENEQFF. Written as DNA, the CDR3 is TGCAGCGTTGGCTCCTTCATACAGGAGAATGAGCAGTTCTTC.

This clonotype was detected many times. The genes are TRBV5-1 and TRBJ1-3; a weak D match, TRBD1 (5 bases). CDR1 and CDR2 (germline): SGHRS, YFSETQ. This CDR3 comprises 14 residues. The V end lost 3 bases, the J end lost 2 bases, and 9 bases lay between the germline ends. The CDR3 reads CASSSGQPGNTIYF. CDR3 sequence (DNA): TGCGCCAGCAGCTCAGGGCAGCCTGGAAACACCATATATTTT.

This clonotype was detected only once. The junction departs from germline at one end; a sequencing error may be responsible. In DNA form, the CDR3 reads TGCAGCGTTGTGTTTAGTCAGGAGCGGTACTTC. Translating gives CSVVFSQERYF. The rearrangement links TRBV29-1 to TRBJ2-7; D unresolved. CDR1 and CDR2 from the germline V gene are SQVTM and ANQGSEA. This CDR3 comprises 11 residues.

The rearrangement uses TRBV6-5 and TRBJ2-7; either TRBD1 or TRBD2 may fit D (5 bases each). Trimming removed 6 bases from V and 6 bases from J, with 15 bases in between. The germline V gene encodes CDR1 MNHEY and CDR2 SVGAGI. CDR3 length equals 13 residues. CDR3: CASRRGPPSEQYF. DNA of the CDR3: TGTGCCAGCAGGAGGGGACCCCCCTCCGAGCAGTACTTC.